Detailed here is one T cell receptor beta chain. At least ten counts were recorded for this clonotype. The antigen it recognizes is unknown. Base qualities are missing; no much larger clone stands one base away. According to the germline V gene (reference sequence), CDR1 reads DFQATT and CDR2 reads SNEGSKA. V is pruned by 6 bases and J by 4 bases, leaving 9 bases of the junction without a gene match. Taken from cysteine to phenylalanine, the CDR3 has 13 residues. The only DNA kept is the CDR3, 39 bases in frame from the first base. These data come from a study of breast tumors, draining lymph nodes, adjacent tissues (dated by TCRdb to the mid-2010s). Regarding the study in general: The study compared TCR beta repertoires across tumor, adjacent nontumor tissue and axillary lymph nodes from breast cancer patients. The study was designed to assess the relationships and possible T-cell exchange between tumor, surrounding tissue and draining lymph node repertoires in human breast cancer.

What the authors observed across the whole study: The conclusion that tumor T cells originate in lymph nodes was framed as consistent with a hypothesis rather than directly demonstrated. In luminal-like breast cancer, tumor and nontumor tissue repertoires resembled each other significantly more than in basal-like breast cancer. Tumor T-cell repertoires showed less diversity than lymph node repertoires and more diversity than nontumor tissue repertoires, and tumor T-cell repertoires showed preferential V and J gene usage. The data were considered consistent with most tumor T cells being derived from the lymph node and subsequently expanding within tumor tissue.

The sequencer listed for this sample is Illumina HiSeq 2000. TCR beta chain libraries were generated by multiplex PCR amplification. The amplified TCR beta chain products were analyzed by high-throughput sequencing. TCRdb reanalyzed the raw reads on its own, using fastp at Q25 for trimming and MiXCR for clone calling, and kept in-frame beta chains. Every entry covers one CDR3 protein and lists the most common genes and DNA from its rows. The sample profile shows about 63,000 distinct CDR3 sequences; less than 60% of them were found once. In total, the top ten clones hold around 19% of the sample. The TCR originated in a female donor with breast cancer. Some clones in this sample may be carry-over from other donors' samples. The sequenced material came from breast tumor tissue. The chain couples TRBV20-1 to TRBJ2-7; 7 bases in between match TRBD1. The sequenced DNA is TGCAGTGCCTCCCGGGACAGTGGGTACGAGCAGTACTTC. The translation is CSASRDSGYEQYF.